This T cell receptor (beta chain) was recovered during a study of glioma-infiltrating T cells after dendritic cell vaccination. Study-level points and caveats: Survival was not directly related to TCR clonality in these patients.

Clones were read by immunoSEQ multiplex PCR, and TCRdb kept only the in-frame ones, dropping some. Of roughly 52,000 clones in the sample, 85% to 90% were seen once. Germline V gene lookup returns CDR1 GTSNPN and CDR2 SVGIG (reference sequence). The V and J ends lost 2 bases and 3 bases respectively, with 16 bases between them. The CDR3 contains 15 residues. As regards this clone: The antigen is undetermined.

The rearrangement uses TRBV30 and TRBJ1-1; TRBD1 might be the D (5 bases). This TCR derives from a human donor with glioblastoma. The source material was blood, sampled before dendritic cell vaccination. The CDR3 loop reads CAWSLWGTGDTEAFF. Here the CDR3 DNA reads TGTGCCTGGAGTCTGTGGGGGACGGGGGACACTGAAGCTTTCTTT.